This TCR beta chain emerged from a study of T cell repertoires in cytomegalovirus infection. As for the study in general: HLA-B-restricted CMV epitopes that are well studied, plus recently identified HLA-C-restricted ones, were used by the study.

CDR3 length: 15 residues. V lost 3 bases and J 3 bases, leaving 15 bases between the germline ends. Germline CDR1 and CDR2: MDHEN and SYDVKM. In TCRdb, the reads were re-called with MiXCR into one record per CDR3 protein. The data show roughly 78,000 distinct CDR3 sequences, 35% to 45% seen once. This clonotype was seen a single time. Antigen specificity is unknown. The sample consisted of CD8+ T cells from cultured PBMCs, taken from culture after CMV antigen stimulation. The genes are TRBV28 and TRBJ2-7; perhaps TRBD1 as D (6 bases). This TCR was sampled from a human donor in good health (CMV status not recorded). Some clones in this sample may be carry-over from other donors' samples. Written as DNA, the CDR3 is TGTGCCAGCAGTTTTACAGGGCTTCCAGGCTACGAGCAGTACTTC. Translating it yields CASSFTGLPGYEQYF.